A single sample is the source of the 7 T cell receptor beta chains below, sequenced in a study of blood T cell repertoires in COVID-19. This table comes from immunoSEQ multiplex PCR, and its TCRdb copy is limited to in-frame clones, with some not included. This table holds about 7,500 clones, over 75% found once. Sequencing was carried out using peripheral blood. The receptors derive from a human donor in a cohort sampled during active COVID-19.

The rearrangement links TRBV5-1 to TRBJ1-2, with 7 bases identical to TRBD1. The CDR3 has 14 amino acids. Looked up from germline, CDR1 is SGHRS and CDR2 is YFSETQ. V trimming: 0 bases; J trimming: 6 bases; junction bases outside the gene matches: 5. The CDR3 nucleotides are TGCGCCAGCAGCTTGGAAGGGGGCCGGAATGGCTACACCTTC. Amino acid sequence: CASSLEGGRNGYTF.

V is TRBV4-1 and J is TRBJ1-1; D is ambiguous. V shed 0 bases and J shed 7 bases, with 15 bases lying between them. CDR3 length: 15 amino acids. The germline V gene encodes CDR1 MGHRA and CDR2 YSYEKL. The CDR3 loop reads CASSQDRGGMDEAFF. The DNA of the CDR3 is TGCGCCAGCAGCCAAGATCGCGGAGGGATGGATGAAGCTTTCTTT.

V usage is TRBV29-1 and J usage is TRBJ1-1; D unclear. This CDR3 region has 11 residues. The germline gives CDR1 SQVTM, CDR2 ANQGSEA. CDR3 residues: CRGAANTEAFF. As DNA, the CDR3 is TGCAGGGGCGCAGCGAACACTGAAGCTTTCTTT.

This rearrangement joins TRBV7-2 to TRBJ2-5; D might be TRBD2 (6 bases). The V end was cut by 5 bases, the J end by 7 bases, with 11 bases between. The germline CDR1 and CDR2 sequences are SGHTA and FQGNSA. The CDR3 totals 12 residues. The chain's CDR3 is CASSARGRTQYF. The CDR3, as DNA: TGTGCCAGCAGCGCACGGGGGAGGACCCAGTACTTC.

The CDR3 sequence: CASSPQTYTDTQYF. CDR3 in DNA: TGTGCCAGCAGTCCCCAAACATACACAGATACGCAGTATTTT. This chain uses TRBV27 with TRBJ2-3; no clear D gene. In germline, CDR1 is MNHEY, CDR2 SMNVEV (reference sequence). The ends were cut back, 5 bases at V and 2 bases at J, with 11 bases in the middle. The CDR3 has 14 amino acids.

V gene TRBV5-5 combines with J gene TRBJ2-1; 9 bases align to TRBD1. CDR3 size: 15 residues. J gave up 2 bases and V 4 bases, and 4 bases lay outside the gene matches. Looked up from germline, CDR1 is SGHKS and CDR2 is YYEKEE (reference sequence). The CDR3 DNA follows: TGTGCCAGCAGCCGAGGGACAGGGACCTACAATGAGCAGTTCTTC. This sequence encodes CASSRGTGTYNEQFF.

V usage is TRBV19 and J usage is TRBJ2-7; 10 bases fit TRBD1. The germline CDR1 and CDR2 sequences are LNHDA and SQIVND (reference sequence). The CDR3 runs 18 residues. V gave up 2 bases and J gave up 2 bases; unmatched junction bases: 12. CDR3 sequence (DNA): TGTGCCAGTAGTATAAGGGGACAGGGGTTAGCGGGACCCTACGAGCAGTACTTC. This gives the protein CASSIRGQGLAGPYEQYF.